This entry is about one T cell receptor beta chain. The entry originates in a study of T-cell reconstitution after alpha-beta-depleted transplantation in children. Molecular barcoding with unique molecular identifiers was used for the TCRbeta library. TCRdb fed the PCR reads into MiXCR, producing one record per CDR3 protein. Among about 460,000 distinct CDR3 sequences, over 9.5% were seen once, and the ten largest hold around 2%. There are 14 residues in the CDR3. Trimming at V came to 1 base and at J to 5 bases, leaving 4 bases not matched to a gene. Germline assignment: CDR1 SEHNR and CDR2 FQNEAQ (reference sequence).

The clonotype originates from a child aged 2-15 years with inherited bone marrow failure, due to receive a stem cell transplant. Sequenced here: PBMCs, sampled before TCRalphabeta/CD19-depleted stem cell transplant. The chain recombines TRBV7-9 with TRBJ1-1; the match to TRBD1 covers 7 bases. The CDR3 DNA follows: TGTGCCAGCAGCTTAGTACAGGGGTTAACTGAAGCTTTCTTT. It encodes CASSLVQGLTEAFF.